The present TCR beta chain was sequenced within a study of read filtering for tumor transcriptome and immune sequencing. This clonotype was detected a few times. The junction does not match germline at one end; this may be a read error. Bone marrow was sampled from every patient at the time of active disease. Molecular barcoded adaptors covering alpha/delta and beta/gamma chains were used on roughly 400 ng RNA. TCRdb independently ran MiXCR on the reads; one entry per CDR3 protein. The table has tens of thousands of distinct CDR3 sequences, roughly 12% seen once; the top ten hold just over 14%. The CDR3 consists of 14 residues. Germline V gives CDR1 DFQATT, CDR2 SNEGSKA (reference sequence).

The V gene is TRBV20-1, the J gene TRBJ1-1; 7 bases align to TRBD1. The sequencing input was a population of CD138-negative cells sorted from bone marrow. The receptor was derived from a donor aged 40 or over with multiple myeloma. CDR3 loop: CSAHTREGGTEASF. The CDR3 DNA reads as TGCAGTGCTCATACGAGGGAAGGGGGCACTGAAGCTTCCTTT.